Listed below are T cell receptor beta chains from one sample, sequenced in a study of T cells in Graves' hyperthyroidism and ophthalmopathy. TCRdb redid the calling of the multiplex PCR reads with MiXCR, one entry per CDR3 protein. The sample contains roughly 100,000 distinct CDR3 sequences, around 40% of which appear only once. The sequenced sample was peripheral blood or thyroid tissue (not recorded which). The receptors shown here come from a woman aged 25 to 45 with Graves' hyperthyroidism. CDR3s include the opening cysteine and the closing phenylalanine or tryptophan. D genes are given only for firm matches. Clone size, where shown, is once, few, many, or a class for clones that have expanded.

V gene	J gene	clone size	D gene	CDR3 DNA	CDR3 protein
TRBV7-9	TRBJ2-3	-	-	TGTGCCAGCAGCCAAGACCCCCCGGGACTCCTGGGGAATACGCAGTATTTT	CASSQDPPGLLGNTQYF
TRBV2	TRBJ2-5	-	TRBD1	TGTGCCAGCAGTGCTCCGGGACAGGGAAAAGAGACCCAGTACTTC	CASSAPGQGKETQYF
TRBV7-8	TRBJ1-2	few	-	TGTGCCGGCAGTTTAGCGCGCCTCTCGGGTGGCTACGCCTTC	CAGSLARLSGGYAF
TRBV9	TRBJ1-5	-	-	TGTGCCAGCAGTATTACTGACAGGACAAATCAGCCCCAGCATTTT	CASSITDRTNQPQHF
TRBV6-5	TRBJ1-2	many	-	TGTGCCAGCAGGATCCCGGGAGCGGGGGCCTATGGCTACACCTTC	CASRIPGAGAYGYTF
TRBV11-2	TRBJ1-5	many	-	TGTGCCAGCAGCCCATTAGGGGGGGGGGCAGACCAGCCCCAGCATTTT	CASSPLGGGADQPQHF
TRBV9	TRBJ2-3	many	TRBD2	TGTGCCAGCAGCGTCCAAGCGGGAGGGTTTGCAGATACGCAGTATTTT	CASSVQAGGFADTQYF
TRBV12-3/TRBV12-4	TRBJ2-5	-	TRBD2	TGTGCCAGCAGTAGACGAGCGGGAGCAGAGACCCAGTACTTC	CASSRRAGAETQYF
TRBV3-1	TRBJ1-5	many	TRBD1	TGTGCCAGTTCTCCGGGACAGGGAGACGATAGCAATCAGCCCCAGCATTTT	CASSPGQGDDSNQPQHF
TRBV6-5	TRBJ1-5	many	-	TGTGCCACCAGACCTAGCAATCAGCCCCAGCATTTT	CATRPSNQPQHF
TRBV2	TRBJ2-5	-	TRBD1	TGTGCCAGCAGTGGGGACAGGGGGCACCAAGAGACCCAGTACTTC	CASSGDRGHQETQYF
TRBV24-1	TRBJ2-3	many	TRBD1	TGTGCCACCAGTGATCCATCCAGGGGGACAGATACGCAGTATTTT	CATSDPSRGTDTQYF
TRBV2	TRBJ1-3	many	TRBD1	TGTGCCAGCAGTCCGGGACAGGAAGGAAACACCATATATTTT	CASSPGQEGNTIYF
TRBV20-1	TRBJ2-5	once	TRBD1	TGCAGTGCTAGAGATCCAGGAGCAGGGGGCAGCCAACGGGAGACCCAGTACTTC	CSARDPGAGGSQRETQYF
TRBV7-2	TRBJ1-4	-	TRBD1	TGTGCCAGCAGCCTGCGACAGGGGTCTGGGAATGAAAAACTGTTTTTT	CASSLRQGSGNEKLFF
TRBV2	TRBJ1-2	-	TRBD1	TGTGCCAGCAGTGATTCTGGGACAGGGGGGAGCTATGGCTACACCTTC	CASSDSGTGGSYGYTF
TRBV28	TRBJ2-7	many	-	TGTGCCAGCAGTGAACATTTGGCCTACGAGCAGTACTTC	CASSEHLAYEQYF
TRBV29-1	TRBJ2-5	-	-	TGCAGCGTTCTCGTACGGGGGCCCTCTTTTCAGGAGACCCAGTACTTC	CSVLVRGPSFQETQYF
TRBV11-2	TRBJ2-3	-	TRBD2	TGTGCCAGCAGCTACCGTCCGATTATAGCGGGAGGGCCCACAGATACGCAGTATTTT	CASSYRPIIAGGPTDTQYF
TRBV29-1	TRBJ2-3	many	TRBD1	TGCAGCGTGCCCGGGACAGCAACAGATACGCAGTATTTT	CSVPGTATDTQYF
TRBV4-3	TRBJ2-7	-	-	TGCGCCAGCAGCCAAGAGGTGGGGACCTACGAGCAGTACTTC	CASSQEVGTYEQYF
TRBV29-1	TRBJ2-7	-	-	TGCAGCGTTGAAATACAGGTGCGAAGAGATTACGAGCAGTACTTC	CSVEIQVRRDYEQYF
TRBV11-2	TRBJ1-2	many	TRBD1	TGTGCCAGCAGCTTAGACAGGGACAGGGGGAGAAATGGCTACACCTTC	CASSLDRDRGRNGYTF
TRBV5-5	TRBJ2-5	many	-	TGTGCCAGCAGCTTGGATTGGGAGACCCAGTACTTC	CASSLDWETQYF
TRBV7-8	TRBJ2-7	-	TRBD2	TGTGCCAGCTCGGGGACTAGCGGGAATAGGTACGAGCAGTACTTC	CASSGTSGNRYEQYF
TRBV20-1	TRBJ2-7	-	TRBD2	TGCAGTGCTGACACGGGACTAGCGGGCTACGAGCAGTACTTC	CSADTGLAGYEQYF
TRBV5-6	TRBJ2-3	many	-	TGTGCCAGCAGCTTGATAACGTCACAGGCATACTCAGATACGCAGTATTTT	CASSLITSQAYSDTQYF
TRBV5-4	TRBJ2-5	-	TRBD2	TGTGCCAGCGCTGGGACTAGCGGGATCGGTACCCAGTACTTC	CASAGTSGIGTQYF
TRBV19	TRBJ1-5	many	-	TGTGCCAGTACAGGGAGTTTCAATCAGCCCCAGCATTTT	CASTGSFNQPQHF
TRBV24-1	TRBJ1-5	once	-	TGTGCCACCAGTGATGCTACTAGCGGGAAAGAGACCCAGCATTTT	CATSDATSGKETQHF
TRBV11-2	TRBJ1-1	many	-	TGTGCCAGCAGCTTATGGCCTAGATCACAGCTGAACACTGAAGCTTTCTTT	CASSLWPRSQLNTEAFF
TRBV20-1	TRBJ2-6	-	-	TGCAGTGCTCCGGGATTTTCCGGGGCCAACGTCCTGACTTTC	CSAPGFSGANVLTF
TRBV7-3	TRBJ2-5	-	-	TGTGCCAGCATCGGACAGTCCTCTCGCAATCAGCCCCGGGAGACCCAGTACTTC	CASIGQSSRNQPRETQYF
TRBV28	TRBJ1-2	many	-	TGTGCCAGCAGTTTGAAGTGGAGGGCTGGCTACACCTTC	CASSLKWRAGYTF
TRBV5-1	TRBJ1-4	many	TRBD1	TGCGCCAGCAGCTTGTTACAGGGGACGAATGAAAAACTGTTTTTT	CASSLLQGTNEKLFF
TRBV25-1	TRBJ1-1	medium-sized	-	TGTGCCAGCAGTGAATGGGGCAGGGGATATGTGGACACTGAAGCTTTCTTT	CASSEWGRGYVDTEAFF
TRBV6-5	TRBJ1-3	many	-	TGTGCCAGCAGTGAAGGTTTTTTCCGAGTGCCCGGAAACACCATATATTTT	CASSEGFFRVPGNTIYF
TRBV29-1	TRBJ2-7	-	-	TGCAGCGTCACCATGAAACAAGGGACCTACGAGCAGTACTTC	CSVTMKQGTYEQYF
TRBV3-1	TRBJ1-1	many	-	TGTGCCAGCAGCCAACTACAGGGTGAGGCTGAATCTTTCTTT	CASSQLQGEAESFF
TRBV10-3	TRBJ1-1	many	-	TGTGCCATCAGTGATCTCGGGGGGCGAAACACTGAAGCTTTCTTT	CAISDLGGRNTEAFF
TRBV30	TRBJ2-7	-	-	TGTGCCTCAGGGTATGGAGGGCAGGTCCACGAGCAGTACTTC	CASGYGGQVHEQYF
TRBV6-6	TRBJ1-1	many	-	TGTGCCAGCAGCACAGCAAACACTGAAGCTTTCTTT	CASSTANTEAFF
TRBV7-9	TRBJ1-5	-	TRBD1	TGTGCCAGCAGCTTGGGACAGGGGCGGGGGCCCCAGCATTTT	CASSLGQGRGPQHF
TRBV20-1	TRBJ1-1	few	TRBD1	TGCAGTGCTACCCGCCTGGGACAGGGGGCACTAGAAGCTTTCTTT	CSATRLGQGALEAFF
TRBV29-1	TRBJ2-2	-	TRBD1	TGCAGCGTTTCCGGGACAGGGACCGGGGAGCTGTTTTTT	CSVSGTGTGELFF
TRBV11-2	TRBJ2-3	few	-	TGTGCCAGCAGCTTATCATACCTTGGAGCTACCACAGATACGCAGTATTTT	CASSLSYLGATTDTQYF
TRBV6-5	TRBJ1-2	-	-	TGTGCCGCACTCTTAGTAGGCTACACCTTC	CAALLVGYTF
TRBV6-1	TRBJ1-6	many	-	TGTGCCAGCAGTGGTTTTAGTGACTCACCCCTCCACTTT	CASSGFSDSPLHF
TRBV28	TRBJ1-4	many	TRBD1	TGTGCCAGCAGTTTAGGGGACAGTGGAAATGAAAAACTGTTTTTT	CASSLGDSGNEKLFF
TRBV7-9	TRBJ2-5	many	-	TGTGCCAGCAGCTTCAATAGTCCCGAAGAGACCCAGTACTTC	CASSFNSPEETQYF
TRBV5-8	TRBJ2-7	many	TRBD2	TGTGCCAGCAGCTCGGGGGGGGGACAAAGTTACTACGAGCAGTACTTC	CASSSGGGQSYYEQYF
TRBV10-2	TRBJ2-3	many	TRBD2	TGCGCCAGCGGGGGACTAGCGGGAGTCTTAGATACGCAGTATTTT	CASGGLAGVLDTQYF
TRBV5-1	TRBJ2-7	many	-	TGCGCCAGCAGCCCGGACAGACCGCATGACGAGCAGTACTTC	CASSPDRPHDEQYF
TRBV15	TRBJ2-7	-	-	TGTGCCTCCAGCAGCGATGCCGGGACCCTCTACGAGCAGTACTTC	CASSSDAGTLYEQYF
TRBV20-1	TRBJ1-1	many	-	TGCAGTGCTAGAGCGGCCCGGGGCACTGAAGCTTTCTTT	CSARAARGTEAFF
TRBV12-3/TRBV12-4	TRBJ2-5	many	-	TGTGCCAGCAGTATTCAAGAGACCCAGTACTTC	CASSIQETQYF
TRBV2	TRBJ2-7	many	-	TGTGCCACCAGTGGGGGGTACGAGCAGTACTTC	CATSGGYEQYF
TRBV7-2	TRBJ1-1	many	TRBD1	TGTGCCAGCAGCGGGAGACAGGGGGCTAGAGCTTTCTTT	CASSGRQGARAFF
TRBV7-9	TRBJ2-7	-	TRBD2	TGTGCCAGCAACGTAGCGGGATCCGTTCGCGAGCAGTACTTC	CASNVAGSVREQYF